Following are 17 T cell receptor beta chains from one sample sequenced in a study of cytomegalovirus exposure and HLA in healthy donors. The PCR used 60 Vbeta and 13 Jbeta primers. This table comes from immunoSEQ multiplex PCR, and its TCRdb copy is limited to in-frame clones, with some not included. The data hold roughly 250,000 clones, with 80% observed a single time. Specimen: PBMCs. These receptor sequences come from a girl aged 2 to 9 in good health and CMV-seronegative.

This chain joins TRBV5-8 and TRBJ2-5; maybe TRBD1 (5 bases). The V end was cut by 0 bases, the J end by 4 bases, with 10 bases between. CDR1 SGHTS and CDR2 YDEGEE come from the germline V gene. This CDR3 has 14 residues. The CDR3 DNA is TGTGCCAGCAGCTTGGGGGGCACAGGAGAGACCCAGTACTTC. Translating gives CASSLGGTGETQYF.

The CDR3 here is CASSFRGADTQYF. The DNA for the CDR3 is TGTGCCAGCAGCTTTCGGGGGGCAGATACGCAGTATTTT. This chain uses TRBV7-9 with TRBJ2-3, with 7 bases fitting TRBD2. Trimming removed 3 bases from V and 4 bases from J; junction bases left unmatched: 1. There are 13 residues in the CDR3. The germline CDR1 and CDR2 sequences are SEHNR and FQNEAQ (reference sequence). The variable domain in full, completed from reference TRBV7-9 and TRBJ2-3, reads DTGVSQNPRHKITKRGQNVTFRCDPISEHNRLYWYRQTLGQGPEFLTYFQNEAQLEKSRLLSDRFSAERPKGSFSTLEIQRTEQGDSAMYLCASSFRGADTQYFGPGTRLTVL.

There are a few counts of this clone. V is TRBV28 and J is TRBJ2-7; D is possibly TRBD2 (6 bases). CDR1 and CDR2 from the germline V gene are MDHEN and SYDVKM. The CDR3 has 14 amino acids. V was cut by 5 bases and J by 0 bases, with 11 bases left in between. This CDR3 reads CASSEPGLSYEQYF. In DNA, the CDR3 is TGTGCCAGCAGTGAACCGGGACTCTCCTACGAGCAGTACTTC.

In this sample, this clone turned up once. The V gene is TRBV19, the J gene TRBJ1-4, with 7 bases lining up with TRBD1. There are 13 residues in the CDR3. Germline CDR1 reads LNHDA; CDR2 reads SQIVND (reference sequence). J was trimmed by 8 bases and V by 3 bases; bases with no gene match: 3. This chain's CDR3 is CASSITGAEKLFF. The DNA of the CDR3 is TGTGCCAGTAGTATTACAGGGGCCGAAAAACTGTTTTTT.

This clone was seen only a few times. CDR3 DNA sequence: TGTGCCAGCAGCGTAGACCAGCGGGGGTTCGATGAGCAGTTCTTC. This sequence encodes CASSVDQRGFDEQFF. The chain has TRBV9 and TRBJ2-1; the match to TRBD2 covers 8 bases. Germline CDR1 is SGDLS and CDR2 is YYNGEE. The CDR3 covers 15 residues. V lost 0 bases to trimming and J lost 8 bases; unmatched junction nucleotides: 7.

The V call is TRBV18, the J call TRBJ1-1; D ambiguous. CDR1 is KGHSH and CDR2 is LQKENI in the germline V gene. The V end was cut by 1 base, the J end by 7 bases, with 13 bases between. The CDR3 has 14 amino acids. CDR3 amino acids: CASSPRQNNGEAFF. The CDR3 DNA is TGTGCCAGCTCACCACGTCAAAACAATGGTGAAGCTTTCTTT.

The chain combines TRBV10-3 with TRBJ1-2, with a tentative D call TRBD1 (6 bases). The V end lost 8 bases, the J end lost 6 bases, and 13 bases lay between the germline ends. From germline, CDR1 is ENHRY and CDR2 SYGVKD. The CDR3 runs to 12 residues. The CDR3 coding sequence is TGTGCCATCGGGGGGGCTTGGCATGGCTACACCTTC. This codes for CAIGGAWHGYTF.

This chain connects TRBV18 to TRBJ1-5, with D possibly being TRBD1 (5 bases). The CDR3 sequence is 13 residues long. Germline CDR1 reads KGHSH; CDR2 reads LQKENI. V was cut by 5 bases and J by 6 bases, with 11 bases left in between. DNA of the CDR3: TGTGCCAGCTCAGGGGGGGAGATTCAGCCCCAGCATTTT. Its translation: CASSGGEIQPQHF.

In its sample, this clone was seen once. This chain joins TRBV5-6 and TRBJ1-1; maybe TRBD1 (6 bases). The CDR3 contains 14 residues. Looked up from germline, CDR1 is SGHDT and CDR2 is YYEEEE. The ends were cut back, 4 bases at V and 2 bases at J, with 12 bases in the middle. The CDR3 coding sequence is TGTGCCAGCAGCGGACCGACAGGAAACACTGAAGCTTTCTTT. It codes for CASSGPTGNTEAFF. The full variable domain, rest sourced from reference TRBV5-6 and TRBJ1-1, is DAGVTQSPTHLIKTRGQQVTLRCSPKSGHDTVSWYQQALGQGPQFIFQYYEEEERQRGNFPDRFSGHQFPNYSSELNVNALLLGDSALYLCASSGPTGNTEAFFGQGTRLTVV.

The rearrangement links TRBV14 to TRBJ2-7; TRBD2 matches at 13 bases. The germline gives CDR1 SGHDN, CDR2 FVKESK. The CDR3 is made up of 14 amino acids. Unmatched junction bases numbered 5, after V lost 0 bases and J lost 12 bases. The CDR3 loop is CASSQDRLAGGVYF. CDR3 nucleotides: TGTGCCAGCAGCCAAGACCGACTAGCGGGAGGTGTGTACTTC.

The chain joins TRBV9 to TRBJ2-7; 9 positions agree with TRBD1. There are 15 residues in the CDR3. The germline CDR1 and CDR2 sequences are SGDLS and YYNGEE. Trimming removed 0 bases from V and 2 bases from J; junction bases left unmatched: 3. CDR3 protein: CASSVGDRGTYEQYF. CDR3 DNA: TGTGCCAGCAGCGTAGGAGACAGGGGGACCTACGAGCAGTACTTC.

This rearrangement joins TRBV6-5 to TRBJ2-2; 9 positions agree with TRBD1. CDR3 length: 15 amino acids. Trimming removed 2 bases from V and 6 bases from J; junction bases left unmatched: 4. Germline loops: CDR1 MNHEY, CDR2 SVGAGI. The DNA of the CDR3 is TGTGCCAGCAGTTACCGGACAGGGGAGCCCGGGGAGCTGTTTTTT. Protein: CASSYRTGEPGELFF.

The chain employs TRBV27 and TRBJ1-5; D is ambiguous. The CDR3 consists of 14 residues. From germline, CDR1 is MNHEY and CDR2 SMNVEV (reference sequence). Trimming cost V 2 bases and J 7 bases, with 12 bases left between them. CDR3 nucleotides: TGTGCCAGCAGTTTAGGGCCGTATGAGCAGCCCCAGCATTTT. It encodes CASSLGPYEQPQHF.

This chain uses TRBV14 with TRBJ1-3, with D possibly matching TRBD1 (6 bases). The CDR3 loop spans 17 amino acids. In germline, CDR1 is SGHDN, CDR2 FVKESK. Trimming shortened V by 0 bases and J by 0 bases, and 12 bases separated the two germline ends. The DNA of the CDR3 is TGTGCCAGCAGCCAAGACCGGACCAGGGGCTCTGGAAACACCATATATTTT. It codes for CASSQDRTRGSGNTIYF.

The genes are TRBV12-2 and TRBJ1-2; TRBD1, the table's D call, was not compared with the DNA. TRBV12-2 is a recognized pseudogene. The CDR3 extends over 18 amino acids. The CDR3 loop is CASRLPPGGAGDHCGYTF. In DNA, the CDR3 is TGTGCAAGTCGCTTACCCCCGGGCGGCGCAGGGGATCACTGCGGCTACACCTTC.

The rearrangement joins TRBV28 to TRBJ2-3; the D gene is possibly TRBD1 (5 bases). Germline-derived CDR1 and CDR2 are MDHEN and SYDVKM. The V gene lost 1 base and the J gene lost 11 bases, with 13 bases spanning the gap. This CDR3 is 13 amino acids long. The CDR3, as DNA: TGTGCCAGCAGTTTATCGTTCCAGGGTTGGCAGTATTTT. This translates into CASSLSFQGWQYF.

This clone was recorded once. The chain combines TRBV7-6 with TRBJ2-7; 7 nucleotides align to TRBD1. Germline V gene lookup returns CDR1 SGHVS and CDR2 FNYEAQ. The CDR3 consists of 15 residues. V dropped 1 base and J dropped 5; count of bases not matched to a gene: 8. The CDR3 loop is CASSLGYDRANEQYF. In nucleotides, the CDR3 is TGTGCCAGCAGCTTAGGATACGACAGGGCTAACGAGCAGTACTTC.